The source of this TCR beta chain is a study of T cell responses to AZD1222 COVID-19 vaccine. On the study more broadly: Second doses were pooled across both intervals (about 4 or about 12 weeks). Notes on the study in general: Two doses of AZD1222 preceded a rise in Spike-specific TCR breadth and depth. Clonal diversity may have been underestimated in mostly white British donors. Spike as a whole was targeted by vaccine-associated CD4 TCRs, dominant at 160-218 and 743-854.

Assay: immunoSEQ multiplex PCR; the TCRdb copy retains only in-frame clones and omits some. The table records some 150,000 clones, 85% to 95% of them present only once. A note on this clone: The antigen is unknown.

Trimming shortened V by 5 bases and J by 7 bases, and 15 bases separated the two germline ends. The CDR3 extends over 14 amino acids. The V gene's germline CDR1 is MRHNA and CDR2 SNTAGT. This sample comprised peripheral blood, obtained on day 0 of AZD1222 vaccination. The sequence was collected from an adult in good health. This chain uses TRBV6-4 with TRBJ2-1; tentative D call: TRBD2 (6 bases). The CDR3 spells CASSKAEGGNEQFF. The CDR3 DNA follows: TGTGCCAGCAGTAAAGCGGAGGGTGGGAATGAGCAGTTCTTC.